This TCR beta chain was observed in a study of Ad26.COV2.S vaccination and SARS-CoV-2 variants. The treatment denotes: about 20 received Ad26.COV2.S at low or high dose, single or two shots; about 5 received placebo; per-sample allocation not given. Sample collection was performed on day 63 after the first vaccine or placebo injection. An Ad26 vector was used to express Wuhan-strain SARS-CoV-2 spike as the vaccine. Notes on the study in general: Vaccine recipients posted higher spike-specific TCR breadth than their placebo counterparts.

Comments on this clone: Its antigen remains unknown.

Using immunoSEQ multiplex PCR, the repertoire was profiled, and TCRdb retains in-frame clones only, with some absent. This sample has hundreds of thousands of clones, with approximately 92% found just once. V lost 7 bases and J lost 4, with 13 bases in between. The CDR3 has 13 amino acids. Germline values: CDR1 LGHDT, CDR2 YNNKEL (reference sequence). The rearrangement joins TRBV3-1 (or the pseudogene TRBV3-2) to TRBJ2-5; D may be TRBD1 (6 bases). The sequences come from peripheral blood, collected in a trial of Ad26.COV2.S vaccine versus placebo. This receptor was identified in a person between 18 and 65 years old who received the Ad26.COV2.S COVID-19 vaccine or a placebo. As DNA, the CDR3 is TGTGCCAGCACCGTAACAGGGCGAGAGACCCAGTACTTC. Translation gives CASTVTGRETQYF.